Presented here are 30 T cell receptor beta chains from one specimen sequenced in a study of regulatory T cells in long-lasting Graves disease. Arm-PCR with iRepertoire HTBI primers amplified the CDR3 regions for these TCR beta libraries. One entry per CDR3 protein results from TCRdb running MiXCR on the multiplex PCR reads. Counted here are roughly 470,000 distinct CDR3 sequences, around 20% occurring once; the ten biggest clones make up roughly 8%. Time point meaning: persistent/refractory GD, antithyroid drugs over 5 years with positive TRAb. PBMC RNA was the source of the TCR library. The material was peripheral blood mononuclear cells (PBMCs), obtained when the disease was refractory, from a patient treated with antithyroid drugs. The receptors stem from a female donor with Graves disease.

This clonotype was detected many times. The chain employs TRBV3-1 and TRBJ2-7; perhaps TRBD1 as D (5 bases). The germline V gene encodes CDR1 LGHDT and CDR2 YNNKEL (reference sequence). The CDR3 spans 15 residues. Trimming shortened V by 4 bases and J by 1 base, and 14 bases separated the two germline ends. DNA for the CDR3: TGTGCCAGCAGCCCTCTGGGTAAGGGGTCCTACGAGCAGTACTTC. Translation gives CASSPLGKGSYEQYF.

This chain uses TRBV20-1 with TRBJ2-5; 10 bases fit TRBD2. Trimming cost V 6 bases and J 2 bases; bases outside gene matches: 9. The CDR3 length is 15 residues. Looked up from germline, CDR1 is DFQATT and CDR2 is SNEGSKA (reference sequence). CDR3 sequence reads: CSAQTSGRPQETQYF. In DNA form, the CDR3 reads TGCAGTGCCCAGACTAGCGGGCGCCCTCAAGAGACCCAGTACTTC.

This clonotype came up many times. The rearrangement joins TRBV18 to TRBJ2-5; 9 bases agree with TRBD1. Germline loops: CDR1 KGHSH, CDR2 LQKENI. Germline trimming cut 3 bases from V and 4 bases from J; bases unmatched to any gene: 6. CDR3 length equals 15 residues. The CDR3 bases are TGTGCCAGCTCACCGACGTGGACAGGGGTAGAGACCCAGTACTTC. Translation gives CASSPTWTGVETQYF.

This clonotype was seen repeatedly, ten times or more. The chain links TRBV6-5 to TRBJ2-7; no clear D gene. V gave up 2 bases and J gave up 1 base, with 3 bases separating them. Germline V gene sequence: CDR1 MNHEY, CDR2 SVGAGI. The CDR3 contains 12 residues. The CDR3 spells CASSYPSYEQYF. DNA for the CDR3: TGTGCCAGCAGTTACCCATCCTACGAGCAGTACTTC.

This clonotype has at least ten counts. This chain connects TRBV12-3 or TRBV12-4 to TRBJ2-5; 7 bases agree with TRBD1. The CDR3 spans 14 residues. Losses at the gene ends were 8 bases for V and 5 bases for J; bases not matched to a gene: 11. Here the CDR3 reads CASSQTGTTETQYF. Written as DNA, the CDR3 is TGTGCCAGCTCCCAGACAGGGACCACGGAGACCCAGTACTTC.

The rearrangement links TRBV27 to TRBJ2-1, with D unresolved. V lost 5 bases to trimming and J lost 7 bases, with 21 bases between them. There are 16 residues in the CDR3. In germline, CDR1 is MNHEY, CDR2 SMNVEV (reference sequence). The CDR3 region is CASSPRLRTTLNEQFF. CDR3 DNA sequence: TGTGCCAGCAGTCCACGGCTGCGTACCACCTTGAATGAGCAGTTCTTC.

Many counts were recorded for this clonotype. The V and J genes are TRBV28 and TRBJ1-5, with D uncertain. Germline V gene data show CDR1 as MDHEN and CDR2 as SYDVKM. V was trimmed by 3 bases and J by 9 bases, leaving 9 bases between them. The CDR3 runs 12 residues. The CDR3 DNA reads as TGTGCCAGCAGTTTGACTCCGGGGCCCCAGCATTTT. This translates into CASSLTPGPQHF.

V is TRBV7-9 and J is TRBJ1-4, with a tentative D call TRBD1 (5 bases). Germline CDR1 and CDR2: SEHNR and FQNEAQ (reference sequence). The length of the CDR3 is 14 residues. The V end was cut by 4 bases, the J end by 2 bases, with 8 bases between. CDR3 DNA: TGTGCCAGCAGCTGGGGACTGACTAATGAAAAACTGTTTTTT. Translating it yields CASSWGLTNEKLFF. Full variable domain (remainder filled in from reference TRBV7-9 and TRBJ1-4): DTGVSQNPRHKITKRGQNVTFRCDPISEHNRLYWYRQTLGQGPEFLTYFQNEAQLEKSRLLSDRFSAERPKGSFSTLEIQRTEQGDSAMYLCASSWGLTNEKLFFGSGTQLSVL.

This chain links TRBV10-3 with TRBJ1-1; no clear D. CDR3 length equals 13 residues. The V end was cut by 4 bases, the J end by 1 base, with 7 bases between. Per germline, CDR1 ENHRY and CDR2 SYGVKD. The CDR3 region is CAISGWGNTEAFF. The DNA for the CDR3 is TGTGCCATCAGTGGATGGGGGAACACTGAAGCTTTCTTT.

The table lists this clonotype with a few counts. The chain uses TRBV12-5 and TRBJ1-2, with TRBD1 matching over 7 bases. Trimming cost V 0 bases and J 2 bases; bases outside gene matches: 6. Germline CDR1 reads LGHNT; CDR2 reads FRNRAP. This CDR3 has 16 amino acids. The DNA of the CDR3 is TGTGCTAGTGGTTTGGTACTGGGACAGAGAAACTATGGCTACACCTTC. It specifies CASGLVLGQRNYGYTF.

The CDR3 nucleotides read TGTGCCAGCAGCGTAGGTGTTGGAGCCTACGAGCAGTACTTC. Amino acids: CASSVGVGAYEQYF. The chain joins TRBV9 to TRBJ2-7, with D uncertain. This CDR3 has 14 residues. Germline CDR1 SGDLS, CDR2 YYNGEE. V was trimmed by 0 bases and J by 2 bases, leaving 9 bases between them.

This clonotype was found many times. This rearrangement joins TRBV29-1 to TRBJ2-7, with D maybe TRBD2 (5 bases). Per the germline V gene, CDR1 is SQVTM and CDR2 is ANQGSEA. Trimming took 5 bases from V and 2 from J, leaving 16 bases between them. This CDR3 is 14 amino acids long. CDR3 coding DNA: TGCAGCGTTCAATCCGGGATACTCCCCTACGAGCAGTACTTC. Translating it yields CSVQSGILPYEQYF.

This clonotype has ten or more counts. V gene TRBV6-1 combines with J gene TRBJ1-1, with D maybe TRBD1 (6 bases). This CDR3 contains 14 residues. V was clipped by 5 bases and J by 8 bases, with 18 bases between them. Looked up from germline, CDR1 is MNHNS and CDR2 is SASEGT. CDR3 DNA sequence: TGTGCCAGCAGTCCGGACCGGGACATAGTAGAAGCTTTCTTT. Its translation is CASSPDRDIVEAFF.

The table lists this clonotype with many counts. V usage is TRBV29-1 and J usage is TRBJ1-2; maybe TRBD1 (5 bases). Germline assignment: CDR1 SQVTM and CDR2 ANQGSEA. This CDR3 region has 13 residues. V was shortened by 1 base and J by 3 bases, with 9 bases between the two germline ends. CDR3 loop: CSVEVSGDYGYTF. The CDR3 DNA sequence: TGCAGCGTTGAAGTTTCGGGGGACTATGGCTACACCTTC.

This clonotype has ten or more counts. The chain's CDR3 is CASTEDWGSEQYF. For the CDR3, the DNA is TGTGCCAGCACCGAAGACTGGGGCTCCGAGCAGTACTTC. The rearrangement uses TRBV7-8 and TRBJ2-7, with a possible D match to TRBD1 (5 bases). The V and J ends lost 7 bases and 6 bases respectively, with 16 bases between them. Germline V CDR1 and CDR2: SGHVS, FQNEAQ. The CDR3 extends over 13 amino acids.

This clonotype has more than one count but fewer than ten. The rearrangement links TRBV30 to TRBJ2-7; 10 nucleotides agree with TRBD2. The CDR3 totals 14 residues. In germline, CDR1 is GTSNPN, CDR2 SVGIG (reference sequence). The V and J ends lost 2 bases and 5 bases, in that order; junction bases with no gene match: 6. The CDR3 DNA reads TGTGCCTGGAGTCCTAGCGGGAGTTCCCACGAGCAGTACTTC. Translation: CAWSPSGSSHEQYF. The full variable domain, its missing parts supplied by reference TRBV30 and TRBJ2-7, is SQTIHQWPATLVQPVGSPLSLECTVEGTSNPNLYWYRQAAGRGLQLLFYSVGIGQISSEVPQNLSASRPQDRQFILSSKKLLLSDSGFYLCAWSPSGSSHEQYFGPGTRLTVT.

This clonotype was picked up many times. This sequence joins TRBV11-3 and TRBJ1-6; D gene uncertain. V was shortened by 4 bases and J by 7 bases, with 8 bases between the two germline ends. The length of the CDR3 is 13 residues. CDR1 and CDR2 from the germline V gene are SGHNT and YENEEA. The CDR3 loop reads CASSSLPNSPLHF. The CDR3 nucleotides read TGTGCCAGCAGCTCGCTCCCCAATTCACCCCTCCACTTT.

This clonotype showed up many times. V usage is TRBV11-2 and J usage is TRBJ2-7, with 7 bases that match TRBD2. Trimming cost V 5 bases and J 4 bases; bases outside gene matches: 14. The CDR3 is 16 residues long. CDR1 is SGHAT and CDR2 is FQNNGV in the germline V gene. The CDR3 nucleotides are TGTGCCAGCAGCCCCTCGGTGGGCCTAGCGGAGTACGAGCAGTACTTC. Amino acids: CASSPSVGLAEYEQYF.

This clonotype occurred many times. The chain couples TRBV7-2 to TRBJ1-1; weak D call: TRBD1 (5 bases). The V end was cut by 7 bases, the J end by 3 bases, with 15 bases between. The length of the CDR3 is 14 residues. The germline CDR1 and CDR2 sequences are SGHTA and FQGNSA. The DNA for the CDR3 is TGTGCCAGCATCCCGGGACTGCTCCACACTGAAGCTTTCTTT. This gives the protein CASIPGLLHTEAFF. Complete variable domain (other parts from reference TRBV7-2 and TRBJ1-1): GAGVSQSPSNKVTEKGKDVELRCDPISGHTALYWYRQSLGQGLEFLIYFQGNSAPDKSGLPSDRFSAERTGGSVSTLTIQRTQQEDSAVYLCASIPGLLHTEAFFGQGTRLTVV.

This clonotype was seen many times. The CDR3: CASRTDRGGSYEQYF. In DNA, the CDR3 is TGTGCCAGCAGAACCGACAGGGGAGGCTCCTACGAGCAGTACTTC. The chain links TRBV12-3 or TRBV12-4 to TRBJ2-7; TRBD1 matches 8 bases. Germline trimming cut 6 bases from V and 0 bases from J; bases unmatched to any gene: 7. The CDR3 covers 15 residues.

This clonotype was detected ten times or more. V gene TRBV11-2 combines with J gene TRBJ2-2, with a possible D match to TRBD1 (7 bases). Trimming took off 1 base at V and 10 bases at J, with 28 bases between the two ends. The CDR3 is made up of 19 amino acids. CDR1 SGHAT and CDR2 FQNNGV come from the germline V gene. CDR3 nucleotides: TGTGCCAGCAGCTTAGCCCTCATGTGGGGGGACAGTCCCCCTAAGGAGCTGTTTTTT. This sequence encodes CASSLALMWGDSPPKELFF.

Remarks on this clonotype: This may be a read error, as it is one base from a much larger clone. The chain uses TRBV6-1 and TRBJ2-5, with D unresolved. Germline V CDR1 and CDR2: MNHNS, SASEGT. With 8 bases removed from V and 5 bases from J, the gap between germline ends came to 18 bases. This CDR3 spans 14 amino acids. CDR3 DNA: TGTGCCAGCGATGGCGGCAGGAGACTCGAGACCCAGTACTTC. As protein: CASDGGRRLETQYF.

This clonotype was recorded a few times. This chain connects TRBV7-9 to TRBJ2-1; TRBD2 aligns across 14 bases. After removal of 4 bases from V and 8 bases from J, the junction contained 4 bases not matched to a gene. Germline CDR1 and CDR2: SEHNR and FQNEAQ (reference sequence). This CDR3 region has 15 residues. The CDR3 sequence: CASSWGGLAGDEQFF. The CDR3 DNA sequence: TGTGCCAGCAGCTGGGGGGGACTAGCGGGAGATGAGCAGTTCTTC.

Note on this clonotype: A much larger clone is a single base away; this may be a read error. V is TRBV11-2 and J is TRBJ1-4; no firm D call. CDR1 is SGHAT and CDR2 is FQNNGV in the germline V gene. This CDR3 has 15 residues. The CDR3 bases are TGTGCCGGCAGCTTATTAGCACGGCTAAATGAAAAACTGTTTTTT. This encodes CAGSLLARLNEKLFF.

This clonotype was seen only once. The rearrangement uses TRBV5-1 and TRBJ2-3, with D possibly being TRBD1 (7 bases). CDR1 is SGHRS and CDR2 is YFSETQ in the germline V gene. The CDR3 length is 15 residues. V lost 5 bases to trimming and J lost 3 bases, with 16 bases between them. CDR3 loop: CASSLFQGGTDTQYF. For the CDR3, the DNA is TGCGCCAGCAGTTTGTTCCAGGGGGGAACAGATACGCAGTATTTT.

The chain carries TRBV27 and TRBJ2-2, with D perhaps matching TRBD2 (6 bases). V was shortened by 3 bases and J by 0 bases, with 11 bases between the two germline ends. The CDR3 spans 16 residues. In germline, CDR1 is MNHEY, CDR2 SMNVEV (reference sequence). In DNA, the CDR3 is TGTGCCAGCAGTTTCCCGGGACTGGCGAACACCGGGGAGCTGTTTTTT. Amino acid sequence: CASSFPGLANTGELFF.

In regard to this clonotype: At one boundary the junction diverges from the germline segment, which might be a read error. The chain carries TRBV7-7 and TRBJ2-2; D uncertain. CDR3 length: 13 amino acids. Germline loops: CDR1 SSHAT, CDR2 FNYEAQ (reference sequence). CDR3 in amino acids: CASSPEITGELFF. CDR3 bases: TGTGCTAGCAGCCCAGAGATCACCGGGGAGCTGTTTTTT.

Only a few counts were recorded for this clonotype. This rearrangement joins TRBV19 to TRBJ2-2; possibly TRBD1 or TRBD2 for D (5 bases each). V dropped 6 bases and J dropped 1 base, with 12 bases sitting between them. This CDR3 region has 15 residues. Germline values: CDR1 LNHDA, CDR2 SQIVND (reference sequence). CDR3: CASSNGDRNTGELFF. For the CDR3, the DNA is TGTGCCAGTAGCAACGGGGACCGGAACACCGGGGAGCTGTTTTTT.

This clonotype showed up many times. A read error may produce the germline difference seen at one junction end. V gene TRBV12-3 or TRBV12-4 combines with J gene TRBJ1-5; D remains ambiguous. CDR3 length equals 14 residues. CDR3 region: CASSLGPSNQPQHF. The CDR3, as DNA: TGTGCCAGCAGCTTAGGACCGTCGAATCAGCCCCAGCATTTT.

There are many counts of this clonotype. CDR3 amino acids: CASRKGQFSNQPQHF. DNA for the CDR3: TGTGCCAGCAGAAAGGGACAGTTTAGCAATCAGCCCCAGCATTTT. The chain links TRBV6-1 to TRBJ1-5; 7 bases match TRBD1. In germline, CDR1 is MNHNS, CDR2 SASEGT. V dropped 6 bases and J dropped 0; count of bases not matched to a gene: 5. This CDR3 has 15 amino acids.